These T cell receptor beta chains were read from a single sample in a study of STAT5B mutations in CD4+ large granular lymphocyte leukemia. Only in-frame clones appear in the TCRdb table, and some are missing; sequencing was by immunoSEQ multiplex PCR. The repertoire holds fewer than 40,000 clones, with roughly 89% as singletons. Sequenced input: CD4+ T cells from blood buffy coats. These TCRs come from a human donor in good health. Each CDR3 is given with its conserved first and last residue. D genes are given only for firm matches. Clone size, where shown, is once, few, many, or a class for clones that have expanded.

TRBD2 NA TRBJ2-1 TRBV14 CASSPSLAGNEQFF TGTGCCAGCAGCCCTTCTCTAGCGGGTAATGAGCAGTTCTTC
NA once TRBJ1-2 TRBV30 CAWSRVSGGYTF TGTGCCTGGAGTAGAGTTTCGGGAGGCTACACCTTC
NA NA TRBJ1-1 TRBV29-1 CSSSSMNTEAFF TGCAGCTCATCAAGTATGAACACTGAAGCTTTCTTT
NA NA TRBJ2-2 TRBV19 CASSIWGRTGELFF TGTGCCAGTAGTATCTGGGGGCGGACCGGGGAGCTGTTTTTT
NA NA TRBJ1-1 TRBV5-1 CASSSGGLENTEAFF TGCGCCAGCAGCTCCGGGGGGTTGGAGAACACTGAAGCTTTCTTT
NA NA TRBJ2-1 TRBV5-6 CASSSLNSGRYNEQFF TGTGCCAGCAGTTCCCTCAATAGCGGTAGATACAATGAGCAGTTCTTC
NA NA TRBJ2-7 TRBV19 CASSGPGEQYF TGTGCCAGTAGTGGGCCAGGCGAGCAGTACTTC
NA NA TRBJ2-3 TRBV11-2 CASSVFAVPTQYF TGTGCCAGCAGCGTTTTCGCCGTCCCTACGCAGTATTTT
NA NA TRBJ1-1 TRBV5-1 CASSLTGRADTEAFF TGCGCCAGCAGCTTGACCGGCCGGGCGGACACTGAAGCTTTCTTT
NA once TRBJ1-4 TRBV2 CASSYPGAGVTNEKLFF TGTGCCAGCAGCTATCCGGGCGCGGGTGTGACTAATGAAAAACTGTTTTTT
TRBD1 NA TRBJ2-7 TRBV19 CASSSRDRGFYEQYF TGTGCCAGTAGTAGCCGGGACAGGGGCTTCTACGAGCAGTACTTC
NA NA TRBJ2-3 TRBV29-1 CSVVFGRSSTDTQYF TGCAGCGTTGTATTTGGGCGGTCGAGCACAGATACGCAGTATTTT
NA once TRBJ2-5 TRBV6-5 CASSPLRGETQYF TGTGCCAGCAGTCCCCTAAGAGGAGAGACCCAGTACTTC
TRBD2 once TRBJ2-7 TRBV7-8 CASSLEGLAAYEQYF TGTGCCAGCAGCTTAGAGGGACTAGCGGCCTACGAGCAGTACTTC
TRBD1 NA TRBJ2-6 TRBV30 CAWSGAGGSGANVLTF TGTGCCTGGAGTGGGGCAGGGGGATCTGGGGCCAACGTCCTGACTTTC
TRBD2 NA TRBJ2-7 TRBV5-1 CASSLGIAGDHEQYF TGCGCCAGCAGCTTGGGAATAGCGGGAGACCACGAGCAGTACTTC
NA NA TRBJ2-3 TRBV4-1 CASSQDSRKDTQYF TGCGCCAGCAGCCAAGATTCCAGAAAGGATACGCAGTATTTT
NA few TRBJ2-7 TRBV2 CASRQLAADEQYF TGTGCCAGCAGGCAACTAGCCGCGGACGAGCAGTACTTC
NA NA TRBJ1-2 TRBV5-6 CASSLRNFNYGYTF TGTGCCAGCAGCTTGCGGAACTTTAACTATGGCTACACCTTC
NA NA TRBJ1-5 TRBV15 CATTGGGRQTWQPQHF TGTGCCACCACCGGGGGGGGACGGCAGACGTGGCAGCCCCAGCATTTT
NA NA TRBJ1-5 TRBV7-9 CASSLGAVSNQPQHF TGTGCCAGCAGCTTAGGAGCGGTTAGCAATCAGCCCCAGCATTTT
NA NA TRBJ1-3 TRBV19 CASSIEGRSGNTIYF TGTGCCAGTAGTATAGAGGGCCGCTCTGGAAACACCATATATTTT
NA NA TRBJ2-1 TRBV18 CASSPSAYNEQFF TGTGCCAGCTCACCATCGGCCTACAATGAGCAGTTCTTC
NA NA TRBJ1-2 TRBV28 CASSFVPENYGYTF TGTGCCAGCAGTTTTGTCCCAGAAAACTATGGCTACACCTTC
TRBD2 NA TRBJ2-7 TRBV6-5 CATSSGALSYEQYF TGTGCCACCTCTAGCGGAGCTCTCTCCTACGAGCAGTACTTC
TRBD1 NA TRBJ2-1 TRBV6-4 CASSDARQGRNEQFF TGTGCCAGCAGTGACGCAAGACAGGGGCGGAATGAGCAGTTCTTC
NA NA TRBJ2-7 TRBV6-4 CASSPSMGDEQYF TGTGCCAGCAGTCCGTCCATGGGGGACGAGCAGTACTTC
TRBD1 NA TRBJ2-6 TRBV6-7 CASSYPQDRALSGANVLTF TGTGCCAGCAGTTACCCTCAGGACAGGGCCCTTAGCGGGGCCAACGTCCTGACTTTC